These 28 T cell receptor beta chains were all obtained from the same sample, sequenced in a study of blood T cell repertoires in COVID-19 (dated by TCRdb to about 2020). Libraries were made using the immunoSEQ multiplex PCR assay. The source is immuneACCESS, and TCRdb retained only in-frame sequences with V and J called. Part of the clones is not carried over; for the studies checked, unresolved V genes explain less than half of this, and the remainder is unexplained. The sample table lists over 200,000 clones, approximately 90% of them with a count of one. The biggest ten clones account for 0.95% to 1.5% of the sample. What was sequenced was PBMCs or T cells enriched from blood (not recorded which). These receptors were collected from a human donor in a cohort exposed to, infected with or recovered from COVID-19 (not recorded which). The donor label of this sample is uncertain.

This rearrangement joins TRBV6-2 or TRBV6-3 to TRBJ2-1, with 12 bases identical to TRBD1. This CDR3 region has 15 residues. V lost 2 bases to trimming and J lost 8 bases; unmatched junction nucleotides: 4. Germline lookup yields CDR1 MNHEY and CDR2 SVGEGT. CDR3 nucleotides: TGTGCCAGCAGTTACGGGGACAGGGGGCTCGATGAGCAGTTCTTC. Translating it yields CASSYGDRGLDEQFF.

The chain couples TRBV12-5 to TRBJ2-1; D unclear. With 1 base removed from V and 2 bases from J, the gap between germline ends came to 9 bases. Germline values: CDR1 LGHNT, CDR2 FRNRAP. The CDR3 consists of 15 residues. DNA for the CDR3: TGTGCTAGTGGTTTGGGACTTTTAACCTACAATGAGCAGTTCTTC. It is translated as CASGLGLLTYNEQFF.

V and J are TRBV6-5 and TRBJ2-5, with 7 bases aligning to TRBD1. The CDR3 length is 13 residues. V lost 8 bases, J lost 3 bases, and 6 bases stayed unmatched. The germline V gene has CDR1 MNHEY and CDR2 SVGAGI. The CDR3 reads CASAVTGKETQYF. Here the CDR3 DNA reads TGTGCCAGCGCCGTGACAGGGAAAGAGACCCAGTACTTC.

CDR3 in amino acids: CSVEEGGTAGGNAAFF. Here the CDR3 DNA reads TGCAGCGTTGAAGAGGGCGGGACAGCGGGGGGTAATGCGGCTTTCTTT. This chain connects TRBV29-1 to TRBJ1-1; 7 positions match TRBD1. The CDR3 is made up of 16 amino acids. The ends lost 0 bases at V and 11 bases at J; junction bases unmatched: 18. Germline CDR1 is SQVTM and CDR2 is ANQGSEA.

The chain couples TRBV15 to TRBJ2-6, with D possibly TRBD2 on 7 matching bases. Germline values: CDR1 LNHNV, CDR2 YYDKDF (reference sequence). V was cut by 5 bases and J by 4 bases, with 15 bases left in between. The CDR3 totals 16 residues. CDR3 sequence: CATSGGGGLGANVLTF. For the CDR3, the DNA is TGTGCCACCAGCGGGGGGGGCGGACTCGGGGCCAACGTCCTGACTTTC.

The chain is built from TRBV30 and TRBJ1-2, with D possibly TRBD1 on 6 matching bases. CDR3 length equals 16 residues. Looked up from germline, CDR1 is GTSNPN and CDR2 is SVGIG (reference sequence). The V gene lost 5 bases and the J gene lost 3 bases, with 22 bases spanning the gap. Here the CDR3 reads CAWWHYGTLGDYGYTF. The CDR3 DNA sequence: TGTGCCTGGTGGCATTACGGGACATTGGGGGACTATGGCTACACCTTC.

V is TRBV5-4 and J is TRBJ1-3; 7 bases match TRBD1. The CDR3 is made up of 16 amino acids. Per germline, CDR1 SGHNT and CDR2 YYREEE (reference sequence). V trimming: 5 bases; J trimming: 0 bases; junction bases outside the gene matches: 8. CDR3 nucleotide sequence: TGTGCCAGCAGTCTTGGGGGACAGCTCTCTGGAAACACCATATATTTT. This encodes CASSLGGQLSGNTIYF. Together with reference TRBV5-4 and TRBJ1-3, the CDR3 gives the full variable domain: ETGVTQSPTHLIKTRGQQVTLRCSSQSGHNTVSWYQQALGQGPQFIFQYYREEENGRGNFPPRFSGLQFPNYSSELNVNALELDDSALYLCASSLGGQLSGNTIYFGEGSWLTVV.

The chain employs TRBV7-8 and TRBJ2-1, with 9 positions matching TRBD1. This CDR3 has 16 residues. V shed 5 bases, J shed 8 bases, and the junction held 13 bases outside the gene matches. CDR1 is SGHVS, CDR2 FQNEAQ, per germline. CDR3 protein: CASSGRRTGDWDEQFF. The CDR3 coding sequence is TGTGCCAGCAGCGGTCGACGGACAGGGGATTGGGATGAGCAGTTCTTC.

The rearrangement links TRBV24-1 to TRBJ1-5, with 8 bases that match TRBD1. CDR1 is KGHDR, CDR2 SFDVKD, per germline. The CDR3 extends over 15 amino acids. Trimming took 4 bases from V and 9 from J; bases not matched to a gene: 10. CDR3 residues: CATSDSDRVSAPQHF. The CDR3 region has the DNA TGTGCCACCAGTGACTCGGACAGGGTTAGTGCGCCCCAGCATTTT.

CDR3 nucleotides: TGCGCCAGCAGCCAAGACCCGGGACTGACTAGCAATCAGCCCCAGCATTTT. Translated: CASSQDPGLTSNQPQHF. The chain joins TRBV4-1 to TRBJ1-5; a weak D match, TRBD1 (5 bases). Per germline, CDR1 MGHRA and CDR2 YSYEKL. V dropped 0 bases and J dropped 0 bases, with 12 bases sitting between them. The CDR3 contains 17 residues.

The V call is TRBV4-1, the J call TRBJ2-3; TRBD2 aligns across 10 bases. Germline lookup yields CDR1 MGHRA and CDR2 YSYEKL. Trimming cost V 1 base and J 4 bases; bases outside gene matches: 17. The CDR3 totals 20 residues. The CDR3 protein is CASSQVGRDSGGLSADTQYF. The CDR3 nucleotides read TGCGCCAGCAGCCAAGTGGGTCGGGATAGCGGGGGGTTAAGTGCAGATACGCAGTATTTT.

This clone was counted only a few times. The chain links TRBV6-5 to TRBJ2-7; D gene ambiguous. The CDR3 is 14 residues long. The V end was cut by 3 bases, the J end by 6 bases, with 15 bases between. CDR1 and CDR2 (germline): MNHEY, SVGAGI. CDR3 region: CASSYNVLESEQYF. CDR3 DNA: TGTGCCAGCAGTTATAACGTCCTCGAGTCCGAGCAGTACTTC.

The rearrangement links TRBV30 to TRBJ2-7; TRBD2 is a possible D gene (5 bases). Germline CDR1 and CDR2: GTSNPN and SVGIG (reference sequence). The CDR3 extends over 16 amino acids. V gave up 3 bases and J gave up 5 bases, with 23 bases separating them. DNA for the CDR3: TGTGCCTGGAGCCTCCTCCCGGGATACTCATCCGACGAGCAGTACTTC. It specifies CAWSLLPGYSSDEQYF.

The sample holds one count of this clone. The rearrangement joins TRBV27 to TRBJ1-5; perhaps TRBD1 as D (6 bases). CDR1 and CDR2 from the germline V gene are MNHEY and SMNVEV (reference sequence). The CDR3 sequence is 14 residues long. V was trimmed by 5 bases and J by 7 bases, leaving 15 bases between them. CDR3 residues: CASSPQGRGQPQHF. CDR3 in DNA: TGTGCCAGCAGTCCTCAGGGGCGAGGACAGCCCCAGCATTTT.

This chain connects TRBV12-3 or TRBV12-4 to TRBJ2-3; no clear D. Deletions cut 6 bases from V and 6 bases from J, with 4 bases between. This CDR3 spans 10 amino acids. This chain's CDR3 is CASSRDTQYF. CDR3 nucleotide sequence: TGTGCCAGCAGCCGGGATACGCAGTATTTT.

Note on this clone: At one of its ends the junction is not consistent with the germline gene, which may arise from a read error. The V and J genes are TRBV18 and TRBJ2-5, with TRBD1 matching over 11 bases. This CDR3 is 19 amino acids long. Germline CDR1 KGHSH, CDR2 LQKENI. CDR3: CASSPLTGQGAISGETQYF. The CDR3 region has the DNA TGTGCCAGCTCCCCACTGACAGGACAGGGGGCGATTTCGGGGGAGACCCAGTACTTC.

This chain uses TRBV6-4 with TRBJ2-3, with 8 bases fitting TRBD2. Trimming at V came to 3 bases and at J to 1 base, leaving 0 bases not matched to a gene. Germline CDR1 reads MRHNA; CDR2 reads SNTAGT. The CDR3 totals 14 residues. The CDR3 nucleotides are TGTGCCAGCAGTGAGCGGGGGGGCACAGATACGCAGTATTTT. Protein sequence: CASSERGGTDTQYF.

The DNA for the CDR3 is TGTGCCAGCAGTGACCGACAGGCAAAGGGTCGTAATCAGCCCCAGCATTTT. This sequence encodes CASSDRQAKGRNQPQHF. The V call is TRBV6-1, the J call TRBJ1-5; TRBD1 is a possible D gene (6 bases). Trimming took off 3 bases at V and 4 bases at J, with 19 bases between the two ends. Germline values: CDR1 MNHNS, CDR2 SASEGT. The CDR3 runs to 17 residues.

The J gene is TRBJ2-5, the V gene TRBV7-9, with a possible D match to TRBD1 (7 bases). Germline assignment: CDR1 SEHNR and CDR2 FQNEAQ (reference sequence). This CDR3 has 15 amino acids. With 5 bases removed from V and 5 bases from J, the gap between germline ends came to 18 bases. DNA of the CDR3: TGTGCCAGCAGCCCCCTGGAGGGGGCCGGGGAGACCCAGTACTTC. Amino acids: CASSPLEGAGETQYF.

V usage is TRBV30 and J usage is TRBJ2-1; D possibly corresponds to TRBD1 (5 bases). The CDR3 extends over 13 amino acids. From germline, CDR1 is GTSNPN and CDR2 SVGIG (reference sequence). V shed 0 bases and J shed 7 bases, with 10 bases lying between them. The CDR3 bases are TGTGCCTGGAGTGTAGGGGTCCGGAATGAGCAGTTCTTC. Its translation is CAWSVGVRNEQFF.

As for this clone: Germline and junction disagree at one end, which may indicate a read error. V and J are TRBV29-1 and TRBJ1-2; TRBD1 is a possible D gene (6 bases). The germline CDR1 and CDR2 sequences are SQVTM and ANQGSEA. The CDR3 spans 12 residues. CDR3 DNA: TGCAGCGTTGTCTCGTCCGCGCGGACAGATATCTTC. This codes for CSVVSSARTDIF.

This clone was observed a single time. CDR3: CASSKTSGGPSSYNEQFF. DNA for the CDR3: TGTGCCAGCAGCAAGACTAGCGGGGGCCCCAGCTCCTACAATGAGCAGTTCTTC. The rearrangement uses TRBV2 and TRBJ2-1; 12 bases agree with TRBD2. This CDR3 has 18 residues. Trimming at V came to 6 bases and at J to 0 bases, leaving 9 bases not matched to a gene. Germline CDR1 SNHLY, CDR2 FYNNEI.

V is TRBV6-5 and J is TRBJ1-1; TRBD1 matches 7 bases. The V segment lost 5 bases and the J segment 1 base; nucleotides outside the gene matches: 4. This CDR3 spans 14 amino acids. CDR1 and CDR2 (germline): MNHEY, SVGAGI. This chain's CDR3 is CASSLSGGNTEAFF. The CDR3 nucleotides are TGTGCCAGCAGTCTCTCAGGGGGGAACACTGAAGCTTTCTTT.

This sequence joins TRBV3-1 (or the pseudogene TRBV3-2) and TRBJ1-1, with a tentative D call TRBD1 (6 bases). The germline V gene encodes CDR1 LGHDT and CDR2 YNNKEL (reference sequence). This CDR3 is 15 amino acids long. Trimming left V 7 bases short and J 5 bases short, with 20 bases between. The CDR3 nucleotides are TGTGCCAGCACCATGGGATCAGGGGAGCGGACTGAAGCTTTCTTT. Its translation: CASTMGSGERTEAFF.

CDR3: CASSPGQGSYEQYF. Written as DNA, the CDR3 is TGCGCCAGCAGCCCGGGACAGGGTTCCTACGAGCAGTACTTC. The chain uses TRBV4-1 and TRBJ2-7; 9 nucleotides align to TRBD1. J gave up 1 base and V 4 bases, and 2 bases lay outside the gene matches. Germline V gives CDR1 MGHRA, CDR2 YSYEKL. The CDR3 spans 14 residues.

This chain joins TRBV29-1 and TRBJ2-2; no firm D call. The CDR3 is 10 residues long. V lost 5 bases, J lost 7 bases, and 5 bases lay in between. Germline assignment: CDR1 SQVTM and CDR2 ANQGSEA. The CDR3 sequence is CSVLFGELFF. CDR3 in DNA: TGCAGCGTTTTATTCGGGGAGCTGTTTTTT.

The V and J genes are TRBV2 and TRBJ2-1; TRBD2 aligns across 12 bases. This CDR3 comprises 15 residues. V was pared by 6 bases and J by 4 bases, with 4 bases of the junction left unmatched. The germline CDR1 and CDR2 sequences are SNHLY and FYNNEI. The CDR3 loop is CASRYGLAGYNEQFF. DNA for the CDR3: TGTGCCAGCAGATACGGACTAGCGGGGTACAATGAGCAGTTCTTC.

A remark on this clone: Other DNA sequences within the sample encode an identical CDR3. V is TRBV5-1 and J is TRBJ1-3; D gene unclear. The V end was cut by 4 bases, the J end by 0 bases, with 8 bases between. Germline loops: CDR1 SGHRS, CDR2 YFSETQ. The CDR3 has 14 amino acids. The CDR3 DNA is TGCGCCAGCAGCCTCGGTGACTCTGGAAACACCATATATTTT. Its translation is CASSLGDSGNTIYF.